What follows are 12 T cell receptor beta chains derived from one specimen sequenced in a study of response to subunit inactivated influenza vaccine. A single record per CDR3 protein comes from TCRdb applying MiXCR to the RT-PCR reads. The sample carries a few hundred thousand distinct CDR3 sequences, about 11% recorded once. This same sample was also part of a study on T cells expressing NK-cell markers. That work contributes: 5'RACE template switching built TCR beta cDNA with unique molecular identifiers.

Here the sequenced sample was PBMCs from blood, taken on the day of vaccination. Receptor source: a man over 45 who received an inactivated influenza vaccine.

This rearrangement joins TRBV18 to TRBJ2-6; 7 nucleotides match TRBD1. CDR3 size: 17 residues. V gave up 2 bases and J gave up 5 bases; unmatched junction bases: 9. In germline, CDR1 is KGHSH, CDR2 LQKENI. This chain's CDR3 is CASSPTGTDSWANVLTF. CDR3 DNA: TGTGCCAGCTCACCAACCGGGACAGATTCTTGGGCCAACGTCCTGACTTTC.

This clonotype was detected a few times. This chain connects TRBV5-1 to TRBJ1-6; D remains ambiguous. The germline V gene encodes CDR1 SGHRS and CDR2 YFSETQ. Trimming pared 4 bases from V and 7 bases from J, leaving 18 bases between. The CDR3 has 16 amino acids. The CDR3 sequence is CASSTTPPAENSPLHF. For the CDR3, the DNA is TGCGCCAGCAGCACGACACCGCCGGCAGAGAATTCACCCCTCCACTTT.

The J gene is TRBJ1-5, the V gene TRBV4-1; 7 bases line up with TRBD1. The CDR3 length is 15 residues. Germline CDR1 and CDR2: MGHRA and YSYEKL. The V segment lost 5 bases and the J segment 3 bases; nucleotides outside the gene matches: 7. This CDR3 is CASSEPTGANQPQHF. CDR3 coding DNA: TGCGCCAGCAGCGAACCAACAGGGGCCAATCAGCCCCAGCATTTT.

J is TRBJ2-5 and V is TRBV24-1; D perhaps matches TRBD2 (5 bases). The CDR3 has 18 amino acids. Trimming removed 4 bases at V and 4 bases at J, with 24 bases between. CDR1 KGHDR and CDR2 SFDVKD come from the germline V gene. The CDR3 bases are TGTGCCACCAGTGAAGAAACCTCGGATAGCGTCAGCGGAGAGACCCAGTACTTC. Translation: CATSEETSDSVSGETQYF.

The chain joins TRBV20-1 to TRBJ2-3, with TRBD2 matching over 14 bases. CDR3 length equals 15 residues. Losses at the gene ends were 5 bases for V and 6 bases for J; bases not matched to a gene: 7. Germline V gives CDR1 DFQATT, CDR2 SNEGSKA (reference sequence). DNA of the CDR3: TGCAGTGCTCGACTAGCGGGAGGGCCTACGGATACGCAGTATTTT. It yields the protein CSARLAGGPTDTQYF.

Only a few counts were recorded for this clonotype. DNA of the CDR3: TGTGCCAGCTCACCACCGACGGATGAGCAGTTCTTC. This sequence encodes CASSPPTDEQFF. The chain couples TRBV18 to TRBJ2-1; no clear D. The CDR3 has 12 residues. The germline CDR1 and CDR2 sequences are KGHSH and LQKENI. The V and J ends lost 0 bases and 8 bases respectively, with 5 bases between them.

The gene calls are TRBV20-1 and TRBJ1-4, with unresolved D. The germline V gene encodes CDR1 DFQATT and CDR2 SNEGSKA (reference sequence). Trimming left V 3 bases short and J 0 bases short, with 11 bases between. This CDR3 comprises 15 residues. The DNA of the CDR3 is TGCAGTGCTAGCGCTTGGCAGGCAACTAATGAAAAACTGTTTTTT. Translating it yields CSASAWQATNEKLFF.

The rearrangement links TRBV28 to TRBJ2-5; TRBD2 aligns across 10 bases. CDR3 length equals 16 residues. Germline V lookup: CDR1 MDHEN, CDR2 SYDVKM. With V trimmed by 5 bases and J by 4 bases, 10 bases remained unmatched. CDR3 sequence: CASSPRSGRAAETQYF. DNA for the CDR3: TGTGCCAGCAGTCCACGGAGCGGGAGGGCCGCAGAGACCCAGTACTTC.

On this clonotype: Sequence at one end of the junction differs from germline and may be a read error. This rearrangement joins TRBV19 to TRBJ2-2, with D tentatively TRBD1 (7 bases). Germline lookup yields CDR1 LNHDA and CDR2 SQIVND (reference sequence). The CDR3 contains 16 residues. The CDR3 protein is CASIRQGGRGTGELLF. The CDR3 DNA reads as TGTGCCAGTATACGGCAGGGGGGTAGAGGTACCGGGGAGCTGCTTTTT.

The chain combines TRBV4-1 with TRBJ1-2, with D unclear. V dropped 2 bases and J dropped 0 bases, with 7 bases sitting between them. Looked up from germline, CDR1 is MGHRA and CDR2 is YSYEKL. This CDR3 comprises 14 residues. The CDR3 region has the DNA TGCGCCAGCAGCCAATGGGATGCTAACTATGGCTACACCTTC. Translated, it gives CASSQWDANYGYTF.

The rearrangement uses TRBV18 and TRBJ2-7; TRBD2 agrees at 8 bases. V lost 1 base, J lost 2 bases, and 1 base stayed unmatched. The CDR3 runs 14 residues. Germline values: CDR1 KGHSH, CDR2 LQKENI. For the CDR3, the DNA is TGTGCCAGCTCACCACAGCGGGGGCCCTACGAGCAGTACTTC. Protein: CASSPQRGPYEQYF.

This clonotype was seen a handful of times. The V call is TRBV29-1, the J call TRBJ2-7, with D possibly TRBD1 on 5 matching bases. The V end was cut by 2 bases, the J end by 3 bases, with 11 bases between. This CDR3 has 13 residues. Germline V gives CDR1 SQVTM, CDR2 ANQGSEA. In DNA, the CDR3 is TGCAGCGTTGAATTACAGGAAAACTACGAGCAGTACTTC. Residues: CSVELQENYEQYF.